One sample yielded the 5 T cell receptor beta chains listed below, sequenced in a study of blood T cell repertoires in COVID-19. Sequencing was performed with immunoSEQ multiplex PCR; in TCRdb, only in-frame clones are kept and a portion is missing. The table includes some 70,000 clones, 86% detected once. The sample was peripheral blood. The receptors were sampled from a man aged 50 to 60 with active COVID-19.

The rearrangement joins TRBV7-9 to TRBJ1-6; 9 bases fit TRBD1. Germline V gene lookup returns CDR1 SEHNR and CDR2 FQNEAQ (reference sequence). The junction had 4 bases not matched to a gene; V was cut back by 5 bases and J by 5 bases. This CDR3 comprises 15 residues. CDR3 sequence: CASSRQGGNNSPLHF. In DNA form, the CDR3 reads TGTGCCAGCAGCCGACAGGGGGGAAATAATTCACCCCTCCACTTT.

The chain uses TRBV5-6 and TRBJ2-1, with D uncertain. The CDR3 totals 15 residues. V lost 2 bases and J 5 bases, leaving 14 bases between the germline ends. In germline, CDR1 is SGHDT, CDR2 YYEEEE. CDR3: CASSFLHTPDNEQFF. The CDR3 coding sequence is TGTGCCAGCAGCTTTTTGCACACCCCCGACAATGAGCAGTTCTTC.

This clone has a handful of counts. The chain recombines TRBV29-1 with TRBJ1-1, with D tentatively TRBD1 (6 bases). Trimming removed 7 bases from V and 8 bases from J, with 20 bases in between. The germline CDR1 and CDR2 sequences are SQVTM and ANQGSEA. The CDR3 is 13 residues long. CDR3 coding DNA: TGCAGCGCACGTACAGGGACCAGTGGGGAAGCTTTCTTT. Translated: CSARTGTSGEAFF.

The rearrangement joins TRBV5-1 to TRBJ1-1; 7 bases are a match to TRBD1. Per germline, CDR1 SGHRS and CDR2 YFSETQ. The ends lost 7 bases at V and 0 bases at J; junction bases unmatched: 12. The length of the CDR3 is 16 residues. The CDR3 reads CASRLRGLNLNTEAFF. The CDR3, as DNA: TGCGCCAGCCGACTGAGGGGGCTAAACCTGAACACTGAAGCTTTCTTT.

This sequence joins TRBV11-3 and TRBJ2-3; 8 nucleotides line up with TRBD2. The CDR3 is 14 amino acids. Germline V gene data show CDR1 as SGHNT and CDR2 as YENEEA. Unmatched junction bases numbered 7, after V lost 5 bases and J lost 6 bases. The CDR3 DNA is TGTGCCAGCAGCCCACGGGGGGGAGACGATACGCAGTATTTT. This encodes CASSPRGGDDTQYF.